The 16 T cell receptor beta chains presented below share a single source sample, sequenced in a study of human T cells and chemical hapten exposure. A single record per CDR3 protein comes from TCRdb applying MiXCR to the RACE reads. The sample lists 70,000 to 95,000 distinct CDR3 sequences; 6.5% to 8.5% were seen once. Time point noted: patch test 2, 6 weeks after DPC sensitization. Treatment denoted: therapeutic diphenylcyclopropenone sensitization with weekly scalp DPC. Source: whole blood, taken in connection with sensitization to the hapten diphenylcyclopropenone (DPC). Receptors originate from a woman in her twenties or thirties with alopecia areata. Some clones in this sample may be carry-over from other donors' samples.

There are many counts of this clonotype. The V and J genes are TRBV7-3 and TRBJ2-1; 13 bases match TRBD2. The CDR3 is 15 amino acids. V lost 5 bases to trimming and J lost 5 bases; unmatched junction nucleotides: 3. Germline assignment: CDR1 SGHTA and CDR2 FQGTGA. CDR3 in amino acids: CASSTLAGGHNEQFF. Written as DNA, the CDR3 is TGTGCCAGCAGCACACTAGCGGGGGGGCACAATGAGCAGTTCTTC.

This clonotype has a handful of counts. The gene calls are TRBV19 and TRBJ1-5; 10 bases fit TRBD1. V shed 6 bases and J 0 bases; nucleotides not matched to a gene: 5. CDR3 length: 16 amino acids. The germline V gene encodes CDR1 LNHDA and CDR2 SQIVND (reference sequence). CDR3 sequence: CASSMGQGSSNQPQHF. Here the CDR3 DNA reads TGTGCCAGTAGCATGGGACAGGGGTCTAGCAATCAGCCCCAGCATTTT.

A few counts support this clonotype. The chain's CDR3 is CASSRLGGEVYGYTF. In DNA, the CDR3 is TGTGCCAGCTCCCGGCTCGGGGGTGAGGTCTATGGCTACACCTTC. The V gene is TRBV18, the J gene TRBJ1-2, with D possibly matching TRBD1 (5 bases). Germline-derived CDR1 and CDR2 are KGHSH and LQKENI. V shed 6 bases and J shed 4 bases, with 18 bases lying between them. This CDR3 comprises 15 residues. Combining the CDR3 with reference TRBV18 and TRBJ1-2 gives the whole variable domain NAGVMQNPRHLVRRRGQEARLRCSPMKGHSHVYWYRQLPEEGLKFMVYLQKENIIDESGMPKERFSAEFPKEGPSILRIQQVVRGDSAAYFCASSRLGGEVYGYTFGSGTRLTVV.

The chain employs TRBV12-3 or TRBV12-4 and TRBJ1-3, with D possibly being TRBD1 (6 bases). V lost 3 bases and J 2 bases, leaving 8 bases between the germline ends. This CDR3 contains 14 residues. CDR3 in amino acids: CASSFWGPGNTIYF. For the CDR3, the DNA is TGTGCCAGCAGTTTTTGGGGGCCTGGAAACACCATATATTTT.

Only a few counts were recorded for this clonotype. The chain is built from TRBV18 and TRBJ2-1, with TRBD1 identical over 7 bases. The CDR3 extends over 15 amino acids. The J segment lost 2 bases and the V segment lost 9 bases, leaving 10 bases of the junction unmatched. CDR1 is KGHSH, CDR2 LQKENI, per germline. The CDR3 loop reads CASLPGTAAYNEQFF. In DNA, the CDR3 is TGTGCCAGTCTTCCCGGGACAGCCGCCTACAATGAGCAGTTCTTC.

The sample holds many counts of this clonotype. This rearrangement joins TRBV5-1 to TRBJ1-1; 7 bases are a match to TRBD1. V lost 4 bases to trimming and J lost 1 base; unmatched junction nucleotides: 1. Per the germline V gene, CDR1 is SGHRS and CDR2 is YFSETQ. This CDR3 is 13 amino acids long. DNA for the CDR3: TGCGCCAGCAGCAAGGGGGCGAACACTGAAGCTTTCTTT. It yields the protein CASSKGANTEAFF.

The chain carries TRBV3-1 and TRBJ2-5; 8 nucleotides agree with TRBD2. The CDR3 runs to 15 residues. CDR1 is LGHDT and CDR2 is YNNKEL in the germline V gene (reference sequence). V dropped 4 bases and J dropped 7; count of bases not matched to a gene: 11. DNA of the CDR3: TGTGCCAGCAGCCCCACACCGGGACTAGACGTGACCCAGTACTTC. Translation gives CASSPTPGLDVTQYF.

Many counts were recorded for this clonotype. The J gene is TRBJ2-1, the V gene TRBV6-5, with 10 bases that match TRBD1. The V and J ends lost 2 bases and 7 bases, in that order; junction bases with no gene match: 11. The germline gives CDR1 MNHEY, CDR2 SVGAGI. CDR3 size: 17 residues. DNA of the CDR3: TGTGCCAGCAGTTACCGAATCGGGACAGGGGTTAAGAATGAGCAGTTCTTC. Encoded protein: CASSYRIGTGVKNEQFF.

As DNA, the CDR3 is TGTGCCAGCCGAGACAGGGTGTTAGATACGCAGTATTTT. This encodes CASRDRVLDTQYF. The V call is TRBV2, the J call TRBJ2-3; 7 bases line up with TRBD1. The V gene end was trimmed by 8 bases and the J gene end by 5 bases; junction bases not matched to a gene: 7. The CDR3 is made up of 13 amino acids. The V gene's germline CDR1 is SNHLY and CDR2 FYNNEI.

This clonotype occurred many times. The V gene is TRBV11-2, the J gene TRBJ2-3, with D possibly TRBD2 on 5 matching bases. CDR1 and CDR2 (germline): SGHAT, FQNNGV. This CDR3 comprises 16 residues. Trimming took off 0 bases at V and 6 bases at J, with 16 bases between the two ends. The CDR3 is CASSLESIRLADTQYF. In nucleotides, the CDR3 is TGTGCCAGCAGCTTAGAATCGATCCGATTAGCGGATACGCAGTATTTT.

This clonotype was detected ten times or more. The chain recombines TRBV6-1 with TRBJ2-5, with D possibly TRBD1 on 6 matching bases. This CDR3 has 16 amino acids. Between the trimmed V and J ends, which lost 1 base and 4 bases, there was a span of 16 bases. Germline-derived CDR1 and CDR2 are MNHNS and SASEGT. The CDR3 DNA is TGTGCCAGCAGTGAAGGCCCGACAGGCCTGAGAGAGACCCAGTACTTC. It encodes CASSEGPTGLRETQYF.

The V call is TRBV20-1, the J call TRBJ2-7; D might be TRBD1 (5 bases). The germline V gene encodes CDR1 DFQATT and CDR2 SNEGSKA (reference sequence). The V end was cut by 6 bases, the J end by 5 bases, with 11 bases between. The CDR3 totals 11 residues. CDR3 coding DNA: TGCAGTGCAGGGGTAAGCCACGAGCAGTACTTC. Translated: CSAGVSHEQYF.

The sample holds a few counts of this clonotype. This sequence joins TRBV3-1 and TRBJ2-5; D tentatively reads TRBD1 or TRBD2 (6 bases each). Germline-derived CDR1 and CDR2 are LGHDT and YNNKEL (reference sequence). V was trimmed by 4 bases and J by 5 bases, leaving 23 bases between them. The CDR3 runs to 17 residues. The CDR3, as DNA: TGTGCCAGCAGCCCGTATCTGGGGGGACAACGTGAGGAGACCCAGTACTTC. It is translated as CASSPYLGGQREETQYF.

This clonotype was counted between two and nine times. The genes are TRBV27 and TRBJ1-5; D not resolved. Trimming removed 9 bases at V and 4 bases at J, with 19 bases between. The CDR3 length is 15 residues. Looked up from germline, CDR1 is MNHEY and CDR2 is SMNVEV (reference sequence). The CDR3 reads CARRAVVGGNQPQHF. The CDR3 nucleotides are TGTGCCAGACGGGCCGTCGTTGGAGGGAATCAGCCCCAGCATTTT.

This clonotype was recorded many times. This rearrangement joins TRBV12-3 or TRBV12-4 to TRBJ2-1; 10 nucleotides match TRBD1. Trimming cost V 6 bases and J 3 bases; bases outside gene matches: 5. This CDR3 region has 15 residues. The CDR3: CASSRGQGLYNEQFF. The CDR3 nucleotides are TGTGCCAGCAGCAGGGGACAGGGGCTCTACAATGAGCAGTTCTTC.

The rearrangement joins TRBV12-3 or TRBV12-4 to TRBJ1-1, with D maybe TRBD1 (6 bases). V lost 2 bases, J lost 10 bases, and 14 bases lay in between. The CDR3 spans 13 residues. CDR3 residues: CASSLSGAQGAFF. The DNA of the CDR3 is TGTGCCAGCAGTTTATCGGGGGCGCAGGGAGCTTTCTTT.